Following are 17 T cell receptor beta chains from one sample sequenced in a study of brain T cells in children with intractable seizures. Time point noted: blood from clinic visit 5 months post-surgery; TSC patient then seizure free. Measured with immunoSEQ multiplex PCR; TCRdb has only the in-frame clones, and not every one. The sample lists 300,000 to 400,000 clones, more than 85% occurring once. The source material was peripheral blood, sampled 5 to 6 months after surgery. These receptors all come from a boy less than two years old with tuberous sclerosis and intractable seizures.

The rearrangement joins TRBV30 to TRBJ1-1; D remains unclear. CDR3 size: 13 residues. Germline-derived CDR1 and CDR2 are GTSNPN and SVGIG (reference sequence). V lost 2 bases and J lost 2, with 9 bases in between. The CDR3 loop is CAWSPTTNTEAFF. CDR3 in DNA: TGTGCCTGGAGTCCTACCACAAACACTGAAGCTTTCTTT. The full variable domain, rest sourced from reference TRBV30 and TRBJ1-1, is SQTIHQWPATLVQPVGSPLSLECTVEGTSNPNLYWYRQAAGRGLQLLFYSVGIGQISSEVPQNLSASRPQDRQFILSSKKLLLSDSGFYLCAWSPTTNTEAFFGQGTRLTVV.

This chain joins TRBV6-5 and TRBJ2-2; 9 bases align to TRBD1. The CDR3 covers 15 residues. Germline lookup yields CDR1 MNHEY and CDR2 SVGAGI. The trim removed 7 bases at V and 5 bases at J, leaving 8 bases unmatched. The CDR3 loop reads CASTQQGAFTGELFF. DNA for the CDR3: TGTGCCAGCACCCAACAGGGGGCGTTTACCGGGGAGCTGTTTTTT.

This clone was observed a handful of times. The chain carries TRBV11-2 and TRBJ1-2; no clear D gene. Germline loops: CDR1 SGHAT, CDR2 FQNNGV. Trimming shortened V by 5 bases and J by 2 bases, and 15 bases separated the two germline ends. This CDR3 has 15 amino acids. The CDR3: CASSGEGRENYGYTF. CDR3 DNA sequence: TGTGCCAGCAGCGGGGAGGGCAGAGAGAACTATGGCTACACCTTC.

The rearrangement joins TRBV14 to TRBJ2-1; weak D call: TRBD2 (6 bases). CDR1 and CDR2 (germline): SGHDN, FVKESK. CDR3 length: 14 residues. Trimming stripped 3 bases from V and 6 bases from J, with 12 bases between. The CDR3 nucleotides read TGTGCCAGCAGCCACTGGACCGGGGGCAATGAGCAGTTCTTC. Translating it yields CASSHWTGGNEQFF.

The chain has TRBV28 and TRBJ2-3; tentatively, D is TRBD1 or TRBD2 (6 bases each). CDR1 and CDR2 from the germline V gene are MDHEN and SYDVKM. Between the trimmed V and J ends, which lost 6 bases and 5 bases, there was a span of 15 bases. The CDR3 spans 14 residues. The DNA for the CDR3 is TGTGCCAGCAGCCTCTCGGGGGCGGGAGATACGCAGTATTTT. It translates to CASSLSGAGDTQYF.

The CDR3 here is CASSLPRGELFF. DNA for the CDR3: TGTGCCAGCAGTCTCCCTCGCGGGGAGCTGTTTTTT. V and J are TRBV6-5 and TRBJ2-2; no clear D gene. This CDR3 comprises 12 residues. V shed 5 bases and J shed 7 bases, with 8 bases lying between them. CDR1 and CDR2 from the germline V gene are MNHEY and SVGAGI.

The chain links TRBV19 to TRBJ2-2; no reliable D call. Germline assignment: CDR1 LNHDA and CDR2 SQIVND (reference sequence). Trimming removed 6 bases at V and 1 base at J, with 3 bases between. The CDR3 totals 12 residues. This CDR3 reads CASRQNTGELFF. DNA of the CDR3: TGTGCCAGTAGACAGAACACCGGGGAGCTGTTTTTT. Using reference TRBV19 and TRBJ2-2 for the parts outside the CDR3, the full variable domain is DGGITQSPKYLFRKEGQNVTLSCEQNLNHDAMYWYRQDPGQGLRLIYYSQIVNDFQKGDIAEGYSVSREKKESFPLTVTSAQKNPTAFYLCASRQNTGELFFGEGSRLTVL.

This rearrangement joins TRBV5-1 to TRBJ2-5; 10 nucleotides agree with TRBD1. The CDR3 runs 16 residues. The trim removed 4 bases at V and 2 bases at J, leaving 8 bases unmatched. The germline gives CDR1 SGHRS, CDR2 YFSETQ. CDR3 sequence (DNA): TGCGCCAGCAGCCCCGGGGACAGGGGCCAACAAGAGACCCAGTACTTC. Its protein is CASSPGDRGQQETQYF.

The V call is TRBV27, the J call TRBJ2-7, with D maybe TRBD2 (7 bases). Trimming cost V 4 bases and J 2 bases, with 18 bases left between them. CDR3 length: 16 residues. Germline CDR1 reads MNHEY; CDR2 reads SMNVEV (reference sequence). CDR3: CASSYQGGAGAYEQYF. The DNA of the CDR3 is TGTGCCAGCAGTTACCAAGGGGGGGCGGGGGCCTACGAGCAGTACTTC.

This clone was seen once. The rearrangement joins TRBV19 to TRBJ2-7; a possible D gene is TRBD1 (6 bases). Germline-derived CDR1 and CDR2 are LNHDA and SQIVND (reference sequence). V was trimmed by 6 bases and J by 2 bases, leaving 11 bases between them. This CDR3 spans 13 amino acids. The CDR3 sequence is CASSRGVPYEQYF. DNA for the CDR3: TGTGCCAGTAGCAGGGGTGTTCCCTACGAGCAGTACTTC.

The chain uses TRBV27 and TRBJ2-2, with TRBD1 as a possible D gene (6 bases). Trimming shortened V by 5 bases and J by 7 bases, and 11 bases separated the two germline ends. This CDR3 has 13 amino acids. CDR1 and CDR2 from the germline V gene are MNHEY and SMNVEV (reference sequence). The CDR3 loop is CASSPTGSGELFF. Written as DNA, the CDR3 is TGTGCCAGCAGTCCCACAGGGAGCGGGGAGCTGTTTTTT.

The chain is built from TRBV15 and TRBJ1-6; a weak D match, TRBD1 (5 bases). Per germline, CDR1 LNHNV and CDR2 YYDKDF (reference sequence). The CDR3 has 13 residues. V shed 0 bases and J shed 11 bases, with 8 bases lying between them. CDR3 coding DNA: TGTGCCACCAGCAGAGATCAGGGTCCACCCCTCCACTTT. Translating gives CATSRDQGPPLHF. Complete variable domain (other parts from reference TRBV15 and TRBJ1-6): DAMVIQNPRYQVTQFGKPVTLSCSQTLNHNVMYWYQQKSSQAPKLLFHYYDKDFNNEADTPDNFQSRRPNTSFCFLDIRSPGLGDTAMYLCATSRDQGPPLHFGNGTRLTVT.

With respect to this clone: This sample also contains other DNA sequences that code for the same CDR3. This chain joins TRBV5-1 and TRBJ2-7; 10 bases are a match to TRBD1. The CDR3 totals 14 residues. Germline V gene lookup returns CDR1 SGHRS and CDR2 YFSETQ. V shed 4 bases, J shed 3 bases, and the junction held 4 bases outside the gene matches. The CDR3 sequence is CASSLGQGSYEQYF. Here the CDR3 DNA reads TGCGCCAGCAGCCTGGGACAGGGGAGCTACGAGCAGTACTTC.

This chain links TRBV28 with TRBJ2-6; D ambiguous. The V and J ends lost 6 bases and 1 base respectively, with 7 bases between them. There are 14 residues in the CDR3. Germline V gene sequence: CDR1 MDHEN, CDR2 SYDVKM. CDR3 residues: CASSLRSGANVLTF. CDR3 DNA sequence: TGTGCCAGCAGCCTTCGATCTGGGGCCAACGTCCTGACTTTC.

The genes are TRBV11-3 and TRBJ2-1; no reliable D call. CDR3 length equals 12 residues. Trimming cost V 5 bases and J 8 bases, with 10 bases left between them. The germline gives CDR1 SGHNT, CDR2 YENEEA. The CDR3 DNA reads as TGTGCCAGCAGCCCTGGTAGTTATGAGCAGTTCTTC. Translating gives CASSPGSYEQFF.

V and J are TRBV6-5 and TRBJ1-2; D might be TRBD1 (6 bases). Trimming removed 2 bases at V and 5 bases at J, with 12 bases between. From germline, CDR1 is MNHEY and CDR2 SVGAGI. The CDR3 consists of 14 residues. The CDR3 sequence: CASSYRGGRYGYTF. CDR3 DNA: TGTGCCAGCAGTTACAGGGGGGGAAGATATGGCTACACCTTC.

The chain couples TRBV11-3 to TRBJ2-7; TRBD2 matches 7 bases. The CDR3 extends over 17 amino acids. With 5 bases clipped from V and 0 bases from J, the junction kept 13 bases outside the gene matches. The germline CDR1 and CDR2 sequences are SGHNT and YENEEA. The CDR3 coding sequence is TGTGCCAGCAGCGGTAGTCCCCCCCGGGACTACTCCTACGAGCAGTACTTC. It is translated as CASSGSPPRDYSYEQYF.